This T cell receptor (beta chain) was observed in a study of T cells after yellow fever vaccination. About the study: Fractions with few cells were prepared using SMART-Seq v4 Ultra Low Input. Study-wide results and limits: Some clonotypes, a small share, were shared between CD4 and CD8 compartments.

This clonotype came up a few times. Its cognate antigen is unknown. Generation of TCR cDNA used 5'RACE template switching (which added a universal primer site and UMIs). TCRdb recomputed calls from the 5' RACE reads with MiXCR, one row per CDR3 protein. The data contain hundreds of thousands of distinct CDR3 sequences, 19% of them seen just once; the ten biggest clones take up over 11%. Per the germline V gene, CDR1 is KGHSH and CDR2 is LQKENI. There are 16 residues in the CDR3. V shed 4 bases, J shed 4 bases, and the junction held 7 bases outside the gene matches. The sequencing used PBMCs, collected 15 days after the yellow fever booster vaccination. The genes are TRBV18 and TRBJ2-7; TRBD2 aligns across 13 bases. The TCR sequence derives from a man younger than 40 who received the YFV17D yellow fever vaccine. As DNA, the CDR3 is TGTGCCAGCTCACAAGATATACTAGCGGGAGGGTACGAGCAGTACTTC. This encodes CASSQDILAGGYEQYF.